This T cell receptor beta chain was identified during a study of identical twins (dated by TCRdb to 2016 to 2017). Background on the whole study: The study deep-sequenced TCR alpha and beta repertoires from monozygotic twins, unrelated adults of various ages and cord blood to test whether fetal clonotypes persist. To rule out contamination, replicate twin experiments were performed at different times with different library preparation protocols. The investigation overall reported the following: Invariant T cells such as MAIT and iNKT could partly confound zero-insertion analyses, though diverse VJ usage argued against this for most clonotypes. In monozygotic twins, recombination models systematically underestimated out-of-frame TCR alpha sharing, but the models matched the sharing seen between unrelated individuals. Abundant cord blood beta clonotypes had fewer insertions, young adult naive repertoires showed a similar but weaker trend, and memory repertoires showed no such trend. Conclusions relied on cross-sectional statistical analysis, since the same donors could not be followed over many years. Compared with coincidental sharing between unrelated individuals, an excess of low generation-probability sequences was observed among out-of-frame TCR alpha sequences shared between twins. The excess sharing between twins in beta out-of-frame sequences was weaker because fewer shared sequences reduced the signal-to-noise ratio.

The CDR3, cysteine through phenylalanine, is 15 amino acids long. Only the CDR3 portion is preserved as DNA: 45 bases, with reading frame beginning at the first base. Per the germline V gene, MNHNS is the CDR1 and SASEGT is the CDR2. From V the trimming removes 6 bases and from J it removes 5 bases, while the gene matches leave 9 bases of the junction unaccounted for. Library creation used 5' RACE. TCRdb names Illumina HiSeq 2000 as the instrument used. Template switching added a universal primer binding site, and the final cDNA carried a unique molecular identifier that allowed TCR cDNA molecules to be counted accurately. Specific primers in the conserved constant-segment region were used to synthesize first-strand cDNA for TCR alpha and beta chains. Each cDNA library was double barcoded, with a SMART-Mk sample barcode plus Illumina barcodes, to control for contamination. TruSeq adapter sequences, together with Illumina sample barcodes, were added in two successive PCR steps. The TCR alpha and beta cDNA libraries were sequenced on the Illumina HiSeq platform using custom primers. As for the original processing: MiGEC was used to process raw reads and extract unique molecular identifiers, and MiXCR was used to find CDR3 positions. Recombination models were inferred per individual with the repgenHMM and IGoR tools using an EM algorithm. The tcR package in R was used for shared clonotype analysis, with sharing normalized by the product of cloneset sizes. Out-of-frame nonproductive sequences were analyzed to study raw recombination free of thymic and clonal selection effects. TCRdb itself trimmed the public reads at Q25 with fastp, ran MiXCR and retained productive beta chains. Each entry is one CDR3 protein sequence, shown with its most common DNA and genes. For this entry, the V and J calls and clone size follow TCRdb and not the study's own pipeline. Recorded for this sample are around 250,000 distinct CDR3 sequences; over 5.5% of them occurred a single time. About 15% of the sample is taken by the ten largest.

This clonotype turned up a few times. The specificity of this receptor is unknown. Base qualities are not recorded, but no much larger clone differs from it by a single base. Every donor was a healthy Caucasian. Three pairs of female monozygotic twins, all aged roughly 18 to 29 years, made up the twin cohort. CD4+ and CD8+ T cell populations were isolated with positive isolation kits from Invitrogen. The same specimen was also included in a second study, on T cells expressing NK-cell markers. In that second paper, the authors write: In sorted CD3+CD56+NKG2C+, CD3+CD56+NKG2C- and CD3+CD56-NKG2C+ T-cell subsets from roughly 8 donors, TCR beta-chain repertoires were profiled. Among the eight sequenced donors, seven were HCMV-seropositive and one was HCMV-seronegative. To restrict sorting to alphabetaTCR-expressing T cells, an anti-gammadeltaTCR antibody was added in several experiments. In about 6 donors, the dominant CD3+CD56+NKG2C+ clonotypes were found to rank among the top 10 CD8+ clonotypes and to make up roughly 1.0-7.0% of CD8+ T cells. Those dominant clonotypes were again the most abundant among CD3+CD56-NKG2C+ cells in a handful of donors, at roughly 25-60.1%. Whether the expanded NKG2C-expressing T cell clones were specific for HCMV antigens was left unclear. All eight donors whose samples were sequenced were randomly selected healthy volunteers, three of them men and five women. HCMV-specific IgG was detected in serum with a commercial ELISA kit to determine HCMV serostatus. MIGEC was used to demultiplex reads and group the reads by UMI, and MiTCR was used to assemble and quantify clonotypes. To exclude erroneous sequences, any TCR cDNA sequence not supported by at least two reads was discarded. The tcR package was used for downstream repertoire analysis, with clonotypes matched between fractions based on CDR3 nucleotide sequence plus V segment. VDJmatch was used to annotate antigen specificity against VDJdb, with one amino acid substitution in CDR3 permitted.

Sequencing used CD8+ T cells sorted from blood. This receptor was identified in a woman aged 18-29 years in good health. Rearrangement joined TRBV6-1 to TRBJ2-7, with 11 bases aligning to TRBD1. The CDR3 amino acid sequence is: CASRPDRGLSHEQYF. At the DNA level, the sequence is TGTGCCAGCAGACCGGACAGGGGGCTGTCCCACGAGCAGTACTTC.